The 25 T cell receptor beta chains below all came from one sample that was sequenced in a study of Graves' ophthalmopathy and Graves' hyperthyroidism. For repertoire sequencing, the TCR beta CDR3 regions were amplified from RNA transcripts. After a first-round RT-PCR with HTBI primers, a second-round multiplex PCR was run. One entry per CDR3 protein, called by TCRdb with MiXCR from the multiplex PCR reads. Counted here are about 400,000 distinct CDR3 sequences, about 16% occurring once; the ten biggest clones make up 1.5% to 2%. The source material was peripheral blood. The receptors originated from a woman between 18 and 29 years old with Graves' ophthalmopathy.

Many counts were recorded for this clonotype. V usage is TRBV7-2 and J usage is TRBJ1-2; no firm D call. CDR3 length: 14 amino acids. Trimming took off 0 bases at V and 2 bases at J, with 7 bases between the two ends. Germline values: CDR1 SGHTA, CDR2 FQGNSA. In nucleotides, the CDR3 is TGTGCCAGCAGCTTAGCTACAGAGAACTATGGCTACACCTTC. This codes for CASSLATENYGYTF.

This clonotype has at least ten counts. The rearrangement joins TRBV7-2 to TRBJ1-5, with D unresolved. This CDR3 spans 14 amino acids. The V end lost 4 bases, the J end lost 3 bases, and 10 bases lay between the germline ends. Germline CDR1 is SGHTA and CDR2 is FQGNSA. In DNA form, the CDR3 reads TGTGCCAGCAGCTCCCGAGGAGTCAATCAGCCCCAGCATTTT. Translation: CASSSRGVNQPQHF.

The genes are TRBV12-3 or TRBV12-4 and TRBJ1-1, with a possible D match to TRBD1 (5 bases). V lost 6 bases and J 5 bases, leaving 13 bases between the germline ends. The CDR3 extends over 13 amino acids. CDR3 loop: CASSLTERTEAFF. CDR3 coding DNA: TGTGCCAGCAGCTTGACAGAGCGGACTGAAGCTTTCTTT.

The sample holds many counts of this clonotype. This sequence joins TRBV11-2 and TRBJ2-7, with D possibly TRBD1 on 5 matching bases. Germline CDR1 SGHAT, CDR2 FQNNGV. Between the trimmed V and J ends, which lost 5 bases and 2 bases, there was a span of 22 bases. The CDR3 has 17 residues. CDR3: CASSPRAGAVRAYEQYF. The DNA for the CDR3 is TGTGCCAGCAGCCCACGAGCTGGGGCTGTACGGGCCTACGAGCAGTACTTC.

This clonotype was counted ten times or more. The chain is built from TRBV20-1 and TRBJ1-1; a weak D match, TRBD1 (5 bases). The CDR3 is made up of 14 amino acids. The germline V and J ends were trimmed by 1 base and 1 base, with 10 bases remaining between them. Germline CDR1 DFQATT, CDR2 SNEGSKA (reference sequence). This CDR3 is CSARVPGPNTEAFF. The CDR3 nucleotides read TGCAGTGCTAGAGTTCCAGGGCCGAACACTGAAGCTTTCTTT.

This clonotype was counted ten times or more. The V call is TRBV10-3, the J call TRBJ2-7; 8 positions agree with TRBD2. The CDR3 is 12 residues long. With 10 bases clipped from V and 2 bases from J, the junction kept 4 bases outside the gene matches. The germline gives CDR1 ENHRY, CDR2 SYGVKD. The CDR3 protein is CATGGETYEQYF. CDR3 nucleotides: TGTGCCACCGGGGGGGAGACCTACGAGCAGTACTTC.

The sample holds many counts of this clonotype. This chain links TRBV20-1 with TRBJ2-7; perhaps D is TRBD1 or TRBD2 (5 bases each). V lost 3 bases, J lost 1 base, and 13 bases lay in between. The CDR3 runs 14 residues. The germline V gene has CDR1 DFQATT and CDR2 SNEGSKA (reference sequence). The CDR3 DNA sequence: TGCAGTGCTAGTCTGGGGACGGGGTCCTACGAGCAGTACTTC. Its protein product is CSASLGTGSYEQYF.

This clonotype was counted many times. The chain uses TRBV28 and TRBJ2-2; D gene ambiguous. CDR1 and CDR2 from the germline V gene are MDHEN and SYDVKM. V lost 6 bases to trimming and J lost 0 bases, with 17 bases between them. The CDR3 length is 17 residues. Written as DNA, the CDR3 is TGTGCCAGCAGCCCTCGTGTGGTTTTCGCGAACACCGGGGAGCTGTTTTTT. Translating gives CASSPRVVFANTGELFF.

Ten or more counts support this clonotype. The CDR3 sequence is CAWAIGNQPQHF. The CDR3 DNA reads TGTGCCTGGGCAATTGGGAATCAGCCCCAGCATTTT. The V gene is TRBV30, the J gene TRBJ1-5, with D unresolved. Trimming stripped 5 bases from V and 4 bases from J, with 9 bases between. CDR1 is GTSNPN and CDR2 is SVGIG in the germline V gene (reference sequence). There are 12 residues in the CDR3. Filled out from reference TRBV30 and TRBJ1-5, the complete variable domain reads SQTIHQWPATLVQPVGSPLSLECTVEGTSNPNLYWYRQAAGRGLQLLFYSVGIGQISSEVPQNLSASRPQDRQFILSSKKLLLSDSGFYLCAWAIGNQPQHFGDGTRLSIL.

This clonotype has ten or more counts. The rearrangement joins TRBV30 to TRBJ1-1, with 8 bases lining up with TRBD1. This CDR3 has 16 amino acids. The V gene's germline CDR1 is GTSNPN and CDR2 SVGIG (reference sequence). After removal of 8 bases from V and 1 base from J, the junction contained 15 bases not matched to a gene. The CDR3 protein is CAVAGTGGPWNTEAFF. CDR3 sequence (DNA): TGTGCCGTCGCGGGGACAGGAGGACCCTGGAACACTGAAGCTTTCTTT.

The sample holds many counts of this clonotype. One end of the junction is discordant with germline, which a read error may explain. This sequence joins TRBV6-5 and TRBJ2-5, with 9 bases that match TRBD1. CDR1 MNHEY and CDR2 SVGAGI come from the germline V gene. The CDR3 is 14 amino acids. CDR3 bases: TGTGCCAGCAGTTACTCGCGGGGACAGGGAGGGGGGGTGTTC. Translating gives CASSYSRGQGGGVF.

The chain couples TRBV30 to TRBJ1-5, with D hard to call. V lost 2 bases and J lost 5, with 7 bases in between. CDR3 size: 12 residues. Germline loops: CDR1 GTSNPN, CDR2 SVGIG (reference sequence). The DNA for the CDR3 is TGTGCCTGGAGTCGATGGGATCAGCCCCAGCATTTT. Translated, it gives CAWSRWDQPQHF.

This clonotype has a handful of counts. The chain uses TRBV18 and TRBJ2-5; D gene unclear. This CDR3 has 13 residues. From germline, CDR1 is KGHSH and CDR2 LQKENI. The V end lost 2 bases, the J end lost 5 bases, and 9 bases lay between the germline ends. The DNA of the CDR3 is TGTGCCAGCTCACCAGTAGGCACCGAGACCCAGTACTTC. Translation: CASSPVGTETQYF.

This clonotype was detected only a few times. This rearrangement joins TRBV2 to TRBJ1-1, with D uncertain. Trimming removed 6 bases at V and 0 bases at J, with 8 bases between. The CDR3 has 13 amino acids. CDR1 and CDR2 (germline): SNHLY, FYNNEI. CDR3 residues: CASRLRMNTEAFF. CDR3 coding DNA: TGTGCCAGCAGACTTCGGATGAACACTGAAGCTTTCTTT.

The rearrangement joins TRBV12-3 or TRBV12-4 to TRBJ1-6, with 9 bases aligning to TRBD1. The CDR3 has 14 residues. V trimming: 7 bases; J trimming: 10 bases; junction bases outside the gene matches: 8. CDR3 nucleotides: TGTGCCAGCACCCTAACAGGGGGCAGGTCACCCCTCCACTTT. Translated: CASTLTGGRSPLHF.

DNA for the CDR3: TGCAGCGTTTTGCAGACGGGGAACACTGAAGCTTTCTTT. This sequence encodes CSVLQTGNTEAFF. The V call is TRBV29-1, the J call TRBJ1-1; D unresolved. CDR1 is SQVTM and CDR2 is ANQGSEA in the germline V gene. The CDR3 has 13 amino acids. V was pared by 5 bases and J by 1 base, with 11 bases between.

Only a few counts were recorded for this clonotype. The chain carries TRBV5-1 and TRBJ2-5; D possibly uses TRBD1 or TRBD2 (5 bases each). CDR3 size: 16 residues. The ends were cut back, 4 bases at V and 11 bases at J, with 27 bases in the middle. Per germline, CDR1 SGHRS and CDR2 YFSETQ. CDR3 amino acids: CASSEGTAGPYNEQYF. The CDR3 DNA is TGCGCCAGCAGCGAAGGGACGGCAGGACCCTACAATGAGCAGTACTTC.

The V gene is TRBV18, the J gene TRBJ2-7; D possibly corresponds to TRBD2 (6 bases). This CDR3 region has 15 residues. Per germline, CDR1 KGHSH and CDR2 LQKENI. The V gene lost 2 bases and the J gene lost 2 bases, with 13 bases spanning the gap. The CDR3 bases are TGTGCCAGCTCACCAGGACGGGGGTCAACCTACGAGCAGTACTTC. Protein sequence: CASSPGRGSTYEQYF.

This clonotype was detected ten times or more. The V gene is TRBV4-2, the J gene TRBJ1-3; tentatively, D is TRBD1 (6 bases). The germline V gene has CDR1 LGHNA and CDR2 YNFKEQ. V was cut by 4 bases and J by 0 bases, with 19 bases left in between. This CDR3 has 18 amino acids. CDR3 amino acids: CASSLKGGTTLSGNTIYF. DNA for the CDR3: TGTGCCAGCAGCCTAAAAGGGGGGACAACGCTCTCTGGAAACACCATATATTTT.

The rearrangement uses TRBV9 and TRBJ2-2, with a possible D match to TRBD2 (6 bases). Trimming removed 0 bases from V and 8 bases from J, with 11 bases in between. The CDR3 totals 14 residues. Germline-derived CDR1 and CDR2 are SGDLS and YYNGEE. In DNA form, the CDR3 reads TGTGCCAGCAGCGTAGTTACCGCGGGGGGGGAGCTGTTTTTT. Protein: CASSVVTAGGELFF.

Ten or more counts support this clonotype. The V and J genes are TRBV5-1 and TRBJ2-7, with D perhaps TRBD2 (5 bases). V lost 5 bases to trimming and J lost 5 bases, with 17 bases between them. Germline assignment: CDR1 SGHRS and CDR2 YFSETQ. The CDR3 sequence is 14 residues long. In DNA form, the CDR3 reads TGCGCCAGCAGTCGAACGGGAATGAGGAACGAGCAGTACTTC. This sequence encodes CASSRTGMRNEQYF. The variable domain in full, with the rest retrieved from reference TRBV5-1 and TRBJ2-7, is KAGVTQTPRYLIKTRGQQVTLSCSPISGHRSVSWYQQTPGQGLQFLFEYFSETQRNKGNFPGRFSGRQFSNSRSEMNVSTLELGDSALYLCASSRTGMRNEQYFGPGTRLTVT.

This clonotype was recorded many times. This chain connects TRBV6-2 or TRBV6-3 to TRBJ1-1, with 9 positions matching TRBD1. Germline trimming cut 8 bases from V and 5 bases from J; bases unmatched to any gene: 6. The germline V gene has CDR1 MNHEY and CDR2 SVGEGT. The CDR3 is made up of 13 amino acids. CDR3 in DNA: TGTGCCAGCGGGAGGACAGGGGAAACTGAAGCTTTCTTT. Translated, it gives CASGRTGETEAFF.

There are many counts of this clonotype. This rearrangement joins TRBV28 to TRBJ1-1; the match to TRBD1 covers 10 bases. The ends lost 4 bases at V and 0 bases at J; junction bases unmatched: 8. The CDR3 is 17 residues long. Germline assignment: CDR1 MDHEN and CDR2 SYDVKM. For the CDR3, the DNA is TGTGCCAGCAGTTGGTCCGACAGGGGGCGGATGAACACTGAAGCTTTCTTT. It yields the protein CASSWSDRGRMNTEAFF.

J is TRBJ2-7 and V is TRBV20-1; D might be TRBD2 (6 bases). V lost 0 bases and J lost 0, with 9 bases in between. The CDR3 length is 14 residues. Germline values: CDR1 DFQATT, CDR2 SNEGSKA (reference sequence). CDR3 DNA sequence: TGCAGTGCTAGAGACAGGACTATCTCCTACGAGCAGTACTTC. It is translated as CSARDRTISYEQYF.

This clonotype was counted ten times or more. The CDR3 bases are TGTGCCAGCAGTTCGACTGGAAAAGAGACCCAGTACTTC. It yields the protein CASSSTGKETQYF. The chain recombines TRBV27 with TRBJ2-5; no clear D. The CDR3 is made up of 13 amino acids. V was pared by 4 bases and J by 3 bases, with 9 bases between. From germline, CDR1 is MNHEY and CDR2 SMNVEV (reference sequence).